Below are 27 T cell receptor beta chains sequenced from a single sample in a study of vaccination effects on CD4 cells after COVID-19. With the ViraFEST assay, the study expanded antigen-specific CD4+ T cells using viral peptide pools, then sequenced them. Around day 10 of culture, CD4+ T cells were separated out. Testing of the vaccine recipients showed negative nucleocapsid antibodies and no prior SARS-CoV-2 infection. No antigen has been assigned to these receptors. The data were produced by immunoSEQ multiplex PCR, yet TCRdb's version contains in-frame clones alone and is incomplete. Of 50,000 to 60,000 clones in the sample, roughly two thirds were seen once. This specimen was CD4+ T cells from PBMCs cultured with SARS-CoV-2 spike peptides, taken before COVID-19 vaccination. These receptors all come from a human donor who received a COVID-19 vaccine.

This chain joins TRBV12-3 or TRBV12-4 and TRBJ1-2; weak D call: TRBD1 (5 bases). This CDR3 has 12 amino acids. Trimming took 7 bases from V and 8 from J, leaving 14 bases between them. CDR3 amino acids: CASTSRGGGYTF. CDR3 sequence (DNA): TGTGCCAGCACCTCCCGTGGGGGGGGCTACACCTTC.

The V gene is TRBV4-3, the J gene TRBJ2-2; unclear D gene. Germline values: CDR1 LGHNA, CDR2 YSLEER. V lost 1 base to trimming and J lost 6 bases, with 9 bases between them. The CDR3 sequence is 14 residues long. This CDR3 reads CASSQVPPSGELFF. In DNA, the CDR3 is TGCGCCAGCAGCCAAGTTCCCCCCTCCGGGGAGCTGTTTTTT.

The chain recombines TRBV7-2 with TRBJ2-4, with TRBD1 as a possible D gene (8 bases). CDR1 and CDR2 from the germline V gene are SGHTA and FQGNSA. This CDR3 is built from 16 residues. V lost 5 bases and J lost 0, with 14 bases in between. The CDR3 spells CASSLNRGGAKNIQYF. The CDR3 nucleotides are TGTGCCAGCAGCCTAAACAGGGGGGGAGCCAAAAACATTCAGTACTTC.

The chain recombines TRBV7-6 with TRBJ2-3; TRBD2 matches at 12 bases. The germline CDR1 and CDR2 sequences are SGHVS and FNYEAQ. Unmatched junction bases numbered 5, after V lost 5 bases and J lost 2 bases. The CDR3 extends over 16 amino acids. CDR3 sequence: CASSPGLAGPTDTQYF. The CDR3, as DNA: TGTGCCAGCAGCCCCGGACTAGCGGGACCCACAGATACGCAGTATTTT.

The chain joins TRBV11-3 to TRBJ2-7, with a tentative D call TRBD2 (7 bases). The CDR3 spans 16 residues. V dropped 5 bases and J dropped 3 bases, with 20 bases sitting between them. The germline CDR1 and CDR2 sequences are SGHNT and YENEEA. In DNA, the CDR3 is TGTGCCAGCAGCCGTTCAGGGAAAGCGGGACACTACGAGCAGTACTTC. This encodes CASSRSGKAGHYEQYF.

In this sample, this clone turned up a few times. The J gene is TRBJ1-1, the V gene TRBV6-1; no clear D gene. The CDR3 contains 15 residues. V lost 2 bases, J lost 1 base, and 11 bases lay in between. In germline, CDR1 is MNHNS, CDR2 SASEGT. The CDR3 reads CASSELQWKNTEAFF. The DNA of the CDR3 is TGTGCCAGCAGTGAATTACAGTGGAAGAACACTGAAGCTTTCTTT.

V usage is TRBV12-5 and J usage is TRBJ2-3, with TRBD2 matching 8 bases. In germline, CDR1 is LGHNT, CDR2 FRNRAP. The CDR3 sequence is 18 residues long. V lost 7 bases, J lost 0 bases, and 15 bases stayed unmatched. CDR3: CASVPTSLGGGSTDTQYF. CDR3 coding DNA: TGTGCTAGTGTCCCAACTAGTCTCGGCGGGGGGAGCACAGATACGCAGTATTTT.

The CDR3 here is CASNQRRGDLYGYTF. CDR3 DNA: TGTGCCAGCAACCAGCGCCGAGGGGACCTTTATGGCTACACCTTC. The chain has TRBV5-5 and TRBJ1-2, with a tentative D call TRBD1 (5 bases). Trimming removed 6 bases from V and 5 bases from J, with 20 bases in between. Germline V gene sequence: CDR1 SGHKS, CDR2 YYEKEE (reference sequence). This CDR3 comprises 15 residues.

There are a few counts of this clone. The rearrangement joins TRBV5-1 to TRBJ1-1; D call uncertain. The V gene lost 0 bases and the J gene lost 8 bases, with 8 bases spanning the gap. This CDR3 has 12 residues. CDR1 is SGHRS and CDR2 is YFSETQ in the germline V gene. The CDR3 DNA reads TGCGCCAGCAGCTTGGAAGGGATAGAAGCTTTCTTT. Protein product: CASSLEGIEAFF.

The CDR3 bases are TGTGCCAGCAGTGACGTCAGGGCTGGCCCTAATGAAAAACTGTTTTTT. It translates to CASSDVRAGPNEKLFF. The chain is built from TRBV6-1 and TRBJ1-4, with D possibly TRBD1 on 5 matching bases. With 3 bases removed from V and 3 bases from J, the gap between germline ends came to 14 bases. The CDR3 covers 16 residues. CDR1 and CDR2 (germline): MNHNS, SASEGT.

This clone was counted a few times. The CDR3 loop is CASSHGATGGNTIYF. The CDR3 coding sequence is TGTGCCAGCAGCCATGGGGCTACAGGGGGAAACACCATATATTTT. This rearrangement joins TRBV9 to TRBJ1-3; D is perhaps TRBD1 (6 bases). Germline V gives CDR1 SGDLS, CDR2 YYNGEE. The CDR3 loop spans 15 amino acids. Trimming removed 4 bases from V and 4 bases from J, with 15 bases in between.

The genes are TRBV29-1 and TRBJ1-5, with TRBD1 matching over 9 bases. The germline V gene encodes CDR1 SQVTM and CDR2 ANQGSEA. The CDR3 extends over 14 amino acids. V was clipped by 5 bases and J by 5 bases; unmatched bases: 7. CDR3 residues: CSVQLTGGDQPQHF. CDR3 sequence (DNA): TGCAGCGTTCAATTGACAGGGGGAGATCAGCCCCAGCATTTT.

The chain employs TRBV11-3 and TRBJ1-1; 7 nucleotides agree with TRBD1. Germline V CDR1 and CDR2: SGHNT, YENEEA. The CDR3 has 16 amino acids. Trimming cost V 5 bases and J 6 bases; bases outside gene matches: 15. The DNA of the CDR3 is TGTGCCAGCAGCCCAGGGGGAGAGGGGGCGCGTGCTGAAGCTTTCTTT. This encodes CASSPGGEGARAEAFF.

V gene TRBV6-2 or TRBV6-3 combines with J gene TRBJ2-2; 10 bases map to TRBD2. J gave up 5 bases and V 0 bases, and 0 bases lay outside the gene matches. Germline CDR1 MNHEY, CDR2 SVGEGT. This CDR3 is built from 15 residues. The CDR3 region has the DNA TGTGCCAGCAGTTACTCGACTAGCGGGACCGGGGAGCTGTTTTTT. It translates to CASSYSTSGTGELFF.

V gene TRBV16 combines with J gene TRBJ1-2; D gene ambiguous. V gave up 1 base and J gave up 7 bases, with 13 bases separating them. Germline V gives CDR1 KGHSY, CDR2 FQNENV. CDR3 length: 14 residues. The CDR3 here is CASSQFVGYGGYTF. The CDR3 bases are TGTGCCAGCAGCCAATTCGTGGGGTATGGTGGCTACACCTTC. Full variable domain (outside the CDR3, taken from reference TRBV16 and TRBJ1-2): GEEVAQTPKHLVRGEGQKAKLYCAPIKGHSYVFWYQQVLKNEFKFLISFQNENVFDETGMPKERFSAKCLPNSPCSLEIQATKLEDSAVYFCASSQFVGYGGYTFGSGTRLTVV.

This clone was recorded a few times. The chain is built from TRBV19 and TRBJ1-2, with D possibly matching TRBD1 (5 bases). Deletions cut 5 bases from V and 4 bases from J, with 17 bases between. From germline, CDR1 is LNHDA and CDR2 SQIVND (reference sequence). The CDR3 consists of 15 residues. CDR3 region: CASSPHERGIYGYTF. The DNA of the CDR3 is TGTGCCAGTAGTCCCCATGAGAGGGGTATCTATGGCTACACCTTC.

This clone was detected a few times. The chain combines TRBV12-5 with TRBJ2-1, with unresolved D. From germline, CDR1 is LGHNT and CDR2 FRNRAP. Trimming took off 0 bases at V and 0 bases at J, with 9 bases between the two ends. The CDR3 spans 16 residues. The CDR3 region has the DNA TGTGCTAGTGGTTTGGTAGTTACCAGCTCCTACAATGAGCAGTTCTTC. Translation gives CASGLVVTSSYNEQFF. Based on the CDR3 plus reference TRBV12-5 and TRBJ2-1, the full variable domain is DARVTQTPRHKVTEMGQEVTMRCQPILGHNTVFWYRQTMMQGLELLAYFRNRAPLDDSGMPKDRFSAEMPDATLATLKIQPSEPRDSAVYFCASGLVVTSSYNEQFFGPGTRLTVL.

This clone was counted between two and nine times. The rearrangement uses TRBV24-1 and TRBJ1-3; 9 bases are shared with TRBD1. The germline gives CDR1 KGHDR, CDR2 SFDVKD. The CDR3 is 14 residues long. The V and J ends lost 7 bases and 7 bases, in that order; junction bases with no gene match: 7. CDR3 residues: CATRAQGQGNTIYF. The CDR3 DNA sequence: TGTGCCACCAGGGCCCAGGGACAGGGTAACACCATATATTTT.

The chain carries TRBV19 and TRBJ1-2; D remains ambiguous. This CDR3 spans 13 amino acids. Trimming removed 1 base from V and 4 bases from J, with 7 bases in between. Germline V gene sequence: CDR1 LNHDA, CDR2 SQIVND (reference sequence). The CDR3 sequence is CASSIGWAYGYTF. In DNA, the CDR3 is TGTGCCAGTAGTATAGGGTGGGCCTATGGCTACACCTTC.

This sequence joins TRBV5-1 and TRBJ1-3, with D maybe TRBD1 (6 bases). CDR1 and CDR2 (germline): SGHRS, YFSETQ. There are 15 residues in the CDR3. Trimming pared 4 bases from V and 0 bases from J, leaving 11 bases between. The CDR3 sequence is CASSTDRASGNTIYF. The DNA for the CDR3 is TGCGCCAGCAGCACGGACAGAGCCTCTGGAAACACCATATATTTT.

The CDR3 loop is CASSIASGTYTEAFF. The CDR3 DNA reads TGTGCCAGTAGTATCGCGTCAGGAACATACACTGAAGCTTTCTTT. The chain combines TRBV19 with TRBJ1-1; D ambiguous. The CDR3 is made up of 15 amino acids. Germline CDR1 reads LNHDA; CDR2 reads SQIVND (reference sequence). The germline V and J ends were trimmed by 3 bases and 3 bases, with 14 bases remaining between them.

This rearrangement joins TRBV29-1 to TRBJ1-1, with no clear D. Trimming took 4 bases from V and 3 from J, leaving 9 bases between them. CDR1 is SQVTM and CDR2 is ANQGSEA in the germline V gene. The CDR3 spans 12 residues. The CDR3 DNA reads TGCAGCGTTGGGAGTCCTGACACTGAAGCTTTCTTT. It codes for CSVGSPDTEAFF.

This clone rates as medium-sized. J is TRBJ1-4 and V is TRBV24-1; 9 nucleotides align to TRBD1. Germline-derived CDR1 and CDR2 are KGHDR and SFDVKD. Germline trimming cut 2 bases from V and 6 bases from J; bases unmatched to any gene: 6. The CDR3 sequence is 16 residues long. The CDR3 is CATSDSPGQGDEKLFF. CDR3 bases: TGTGCCACCAGTGATTCGCCGGGACAGGGAGATGAAAAACTGTTTTTT.

CDR3 in amino acids: CASSLAGPMNTEAFF. CDR3 nucleotides: TGTGCCAGCAGCCTGGCCGGGCCAATGAACACTGAAGCTTTCTTT. This sequence joins TRBV5-4 and TRBJ1-1; D is undetermined. This CDR3 is 15 amino acids long. CDR1 is SGHNT, CDR2 YYREEE, per germline (reference sequence). The ends were cut back, 4 bases at V and 0 bases at J, with 13 bases in the middle.

This clone came up a few times. The DNA for the CDR3 is TGTGCCAGCCCTGACAGGGATTTAGGCTACACCTTC. This translates into CASPDRDLGYTF. The chain is built from TRBV7-9 and TRBJ1-2, with 7 bases fitting TRBD1. Germline assignment: CDR1 SEHNR and CDR2 FQNEAQ (reference sequence). The CDR3 spans 12 residues. V lost 8 bases and J lost 8; bases outside the gene matches: 8.

This clone has only one observation. The chain employs TRBV24-1 and TRBJ2-3, with D perhaps matching TRBD2 (5 bases). V shed 2 bases and J shed 5 bases, with 10 bases lying between them. The germline gives CDR1 KGHDR, CDR2 SFDVKD. The CDR3 runs to 14 residues. CDR3 sequence reads: CATSDSAGIDTQYF. The CDR3 bases are TGTGCCACCAGTGATTCCGCCGGGATAGATACGCAGTATTTT.

This clone has just one count. This CDR3 reads CASLFALLNYGYTF. The CDR3 nucleotides read TGTGCCAGTTTATTTGCCCTCCTAAACTATGGCTACACCTTC. This chain uses TRBV6-6 with TRBJ1-2; D is unresolved. The ends were cut back, 9 bases at V and 2 bases at J, with 16 bases in the middle. The CDR3 length is 14 residues. The V gene's germline CDR1 is MNHNY and CDR2 SVGAGI (reference sequence).